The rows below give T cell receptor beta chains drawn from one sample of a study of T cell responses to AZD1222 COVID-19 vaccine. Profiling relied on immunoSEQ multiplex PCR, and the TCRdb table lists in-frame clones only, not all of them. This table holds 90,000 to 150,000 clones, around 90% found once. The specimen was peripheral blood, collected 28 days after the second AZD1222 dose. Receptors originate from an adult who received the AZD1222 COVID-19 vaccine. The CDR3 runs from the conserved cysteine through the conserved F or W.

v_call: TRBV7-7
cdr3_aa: CASSLGDRTPGHRGNQPQHF

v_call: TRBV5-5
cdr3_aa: CASSLVRGGWGSEAFF

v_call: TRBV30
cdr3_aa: CAWSVRGSGNTIYF

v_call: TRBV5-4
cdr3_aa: CASSHPDRDYGYTF

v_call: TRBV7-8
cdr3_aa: CASSIMGQSGEAFF

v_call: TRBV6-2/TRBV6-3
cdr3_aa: CASSGTGFISTDTQYF

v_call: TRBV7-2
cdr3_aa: CASSETRANYGYTF

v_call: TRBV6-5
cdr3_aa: CASNEAIDRAHEQYF

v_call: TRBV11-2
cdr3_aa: CASSLETSGSQYF

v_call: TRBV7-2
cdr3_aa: CASSLSGTLSYEQYF

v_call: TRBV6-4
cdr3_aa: CASSVRVGDTQYF

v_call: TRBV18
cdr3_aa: CASSPSGQRNSPLHF

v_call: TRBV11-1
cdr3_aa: CASSLRGDNEKLFF

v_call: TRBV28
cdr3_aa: CASSSPGQGPRGYTF

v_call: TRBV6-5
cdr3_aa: CASSYSGPARGSPLHF

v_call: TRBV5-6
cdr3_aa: CASSLGPTVYGYTF

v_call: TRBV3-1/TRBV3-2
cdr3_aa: CASSQPARRGQGNTIYF

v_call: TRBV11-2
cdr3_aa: CASSLDWWTDTQYF

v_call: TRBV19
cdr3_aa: CASSIGVFSYEQYF

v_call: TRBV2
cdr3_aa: CASSVGGGKFF

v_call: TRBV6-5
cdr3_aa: CASSYSGGTEAFF

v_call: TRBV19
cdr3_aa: CASDGGGHSGSPLHF

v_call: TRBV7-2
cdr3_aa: CANTVITPDSGNTIYF

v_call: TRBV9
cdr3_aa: CASSVRDRAGNEQFF

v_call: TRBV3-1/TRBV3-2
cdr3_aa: CASSPQTGRGTGELFF

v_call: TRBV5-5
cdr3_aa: CASSFIPELNTGELFF

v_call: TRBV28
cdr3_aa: CASSLWPGQGTDYGYTF

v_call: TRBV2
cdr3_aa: CASSEYLSTGRYGYTF

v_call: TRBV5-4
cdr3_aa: CASSLEIKDRAFF

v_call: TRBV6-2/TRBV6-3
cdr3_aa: CASSYWRQGTGELFF

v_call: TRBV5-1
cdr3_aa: CASSFGSTGRVKGYTF

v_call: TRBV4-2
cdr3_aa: CASSQGRTGAAFF

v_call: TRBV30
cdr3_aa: CAWRPPWGLNTEAFF

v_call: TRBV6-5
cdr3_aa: CASTPPYGSDEAFF

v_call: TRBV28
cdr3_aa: CASHERATSEAFF

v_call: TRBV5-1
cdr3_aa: CASSLGEGAGAFF

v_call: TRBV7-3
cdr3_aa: CASSLPGQGFPWRTGELFF

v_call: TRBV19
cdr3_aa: CASHTYGGARTGELFF

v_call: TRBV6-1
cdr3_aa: CASSEIYGVYGYTF

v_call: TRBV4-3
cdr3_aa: CASSQDGAGGRNTIYF

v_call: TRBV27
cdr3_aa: CASSLRAGVSTDTQYF

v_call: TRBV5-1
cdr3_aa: CASSLDRNEKLFF

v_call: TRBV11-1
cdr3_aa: CASSLATIPDTGLYF

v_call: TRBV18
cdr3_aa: CASSPTRGQGSRDQPQHF

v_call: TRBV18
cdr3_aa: CASSPGATYEQYF

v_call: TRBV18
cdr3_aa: CASSRTGGMETQYF

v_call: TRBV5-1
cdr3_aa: CASSSGAGNTIYF

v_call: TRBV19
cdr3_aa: CASSIRVALNTEAFF

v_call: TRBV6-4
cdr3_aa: CASSVIVEKLFF

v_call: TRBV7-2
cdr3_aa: CASSLARGRDTQYF

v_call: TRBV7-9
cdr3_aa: CASSLVTPLVNSGNTIYF

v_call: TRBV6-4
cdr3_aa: CASSETHSNQPQHF

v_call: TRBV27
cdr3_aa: CASRQGLHNEQFF

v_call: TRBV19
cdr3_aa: CASTNRQGASNSPLHF

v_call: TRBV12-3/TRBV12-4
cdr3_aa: CASSSHYASGYTF

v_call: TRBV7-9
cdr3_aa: CASSAAGTGRNEQFF

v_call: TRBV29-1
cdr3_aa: CSSGLALDTQYF

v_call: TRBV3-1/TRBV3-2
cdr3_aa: CASSQVRGGYTEAFF

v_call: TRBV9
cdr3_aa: CASSVGGQAGGYEQYF